This TCR beta chain is drawn from a study of blood T cell repertoires in COVID-19. Sequenced by immunoSEQ multiplex PCR; TCRdb stores in-frame clones only, minus some. The table has some 45,000 clones, about 90% seen once; the top ten hold 6.4%. The CDR3 sequence is 13 residues long. Trimming shortened V by 5 bases and J by 4 bases, and 11 bases separated the two germline ends. The chain employs TRBV12-3 or TRBV12-4 and TRBJ1-2, with D possibly being TRBD1 (6 bases). The sample comprised peripheral blood. The source of this sequence is a man in his sixties or seventies with active COVID-19. The CDR3 region is CASSKDSRYGYTF. The CDR3 coding sequence is TGTGCCAGCAGTAAGGACAGCCGCTATGGCTACACCTTC.